The 16 T cell receptor beta chains in this list originate from one sample, sequenced in a study of T-cell memory formation after mild COVID-19. Each CDR3 protein is one row after TCRdb ran MiXCR on the 5' RACE reads. The data contain roughly 600,000 distinct CDR3 sequences, 18% of them singletons. The sequencing sample was made of PBMCs or a T cell subset sorted from them (not recorded which). The receptors originated from an adult woman who had mild COVID-19 (a few samples of this study predate the infection). Cell type and time point are not known.

V usage is TRBV4-1 and J usage is TRBJ2-3; TRBD1 might be the D (6 bases). The V gene lost 0 bases and the J gene lost 9 bases, with 22 bases spanning the gap. The CDR3 runs 17 residues. Germline values: CDR1 MGHRA, CDR2 YSYEKL. This chain's CDR3 is CASSQEGTQGFRDTQYF. CDR3 DNA sequence: TGCGCCAGCAGCCAAGAAGGGACACAAGGGTTCAGAGACACGCAGTATTTT.

The CDR3: CSASLQQNTEAFF. CDR3 nucleotides: TGCAGTGCTAGCCTACAGCAGAACACTGAAGCTTTCTTT. The chain joins TRBV20-1 to TRBJ1-1; D is undetermined. The V gene's germline CDR1 is DFQATT and CDR2 SNEGSKA (reference sequence). CDR3 length: 13 residues. V dropped 3 bases and J dropped 1 base, with 9 bases sitting between them.

This clonotype was detected a few times. The V gene is TRBV20-1, the J gene TRBJ2-2; D is perhaps TRBD2 (5 bases). Germline CDR1 reads DFQATT; CDR2 reads SNEGSKA (reference sequence). The length of the CDR3 is 13 residues. V was cut by 2 bases and J by 6 bases, with 10 bases left in between. The CDR3 protein is CSARNLAAGELFF. CDR3 DNA sequence: TGCAGTGCTAGAAACCTAGCTGCCGGGGAGCTGTTTTTT.

This clonotype showed up many times. This chain links TRBV6-5 with TRBJ2-1, with D unclear. Trimming shortened V by 2 bases and J by 0 bases, and 8 bases separated the two germline ends. The CDR3 consists of 15 residues. Germline values: CDR1 MNHEY, CDR2 SVGAGI. The CDR3 reads CASSYGGHSYNEQFF. CDR3 nucleotides: TGTGCCAGCAGTTACGGCGGCCACTCCTACAATGAGCAGTTCTTC.

The J gene is TRBJ2-2, the V gene TRBV7-2; maybe TRBD2 (5 bases). The ends were cut back, 5 bases at V and 3 bases at J, with 19 bases in the middle. Germline loops: CDR1 SGHTA, CDR2 FQGNSA. CDR3 size: 17 residues. CDR3: CASSPRGLASHTGELFF. CDR3 DNA sequence: TGTGCCAGCAGCCCGCGTGGCCTAGCTTCTCACACCGGGGAGCTGTTTTTT.

This clonotype was seen many times. V usage is TRBV10-3 and J usage is TRBJ1-5; D unresolved. The CDR3 is 12 residues long. Germline V gene sequence: CDR1 ENHRY, CDR2 SYGVKD. Trimming removed 3 bases from V and 4 bases from J, with 4 bases in between. CDR3 protein: CAISDRNQPQHF. CDR3 nucleotides: TGTGCCATCAGTGACAGGAATCAGCCCCAGCATTTT.

Ten or more counts support this clonotype. This sequence joins TRBV5-1 and TRBJ2-2; D is unclear. The CDR3 consists of 15 residues. V was pared by 4 bases and J by 7 bases, with 17 bases between. Germline CDR1 and CDR2: SGHRS and YFSETQ. DNA for the CDR3: TGCGCCAGCAGCCCTGGTGCCGGGCTCGGCGGGGAGCTGTTTTTT. Its protein is CASSPGAGLGGELFF.

The rearrangement links TRBV5-1 to TRBJ2-3; perhaps D is TRBD1 or TRBD2 (5 bases each). The CDR3 contains 17 residues. The V and J ends lost 3 bases and 6 bases respectively, with 23 bases between them. Germline assignment: CDR1 SGHRS and CDR2 YFSETQ. In nucleotides, the CDR3 is TGCGCCAGCAGCTCACCTCTCGGGGCAGCCCGCGGGGATACGCAGTATTTT. Translation gives CASSSPLGAARGDTQYF.

This clonotype turned up a few times. This chain uses TRBV9 with TRBJ2-7; D is unresolved. Germline loops: CDR1 SGDLS, CDR2 YYNGEE. The CDR3 sequence is 14 residues long. The germline V and J ends were trimmed by 5 bases and 2 bases, with 14 bases remaining between them. CDR3 sequence reads: CASSTWSNPYEQYF. DNA of the CDR3: TGTGCCAGCAGTACTTGGTCCAACCCCTACGAGCAGTACTTC.

This clonotype was found many times. The CDR3 sequence: CASSSGGAGPYEQYF. CDR3 sequence (DNA): TGTGCCAGCAGTTCTGGGGGAGCAGGTCCCTACGAGCAGTACTTC. V usage is TRBV6-5 and J usage is TRBJ2-7, with D possibly being TRBD1 or TRBD2 (5 bases each). Germline V gene sequence: CDR1 MNHEY, CDR2 SVGAGI. V lost 4 bases and J 2 bases, leaving 15 bases between the germline ends. CDR3 length: 15 amino acids.

In its sample, this clonotype was seen many times. This chain joins TRBV4-1 and TRBJ2-3; no definite D call. The CDR3 loop spans 16 amino acids. Per the germline V gene, CDR1 is MGHRA and CDR2 is YSYEKL. Trimming shortened V by 0 bases and J by 4 bases, and 14 bases separated the two germline ends. The CDR3 DNA reads TGCGCCAGCAGCCAAGATCTGGCGGTTAGGGCAGATACGCAGTATTTT. It translates to CASSQDLAVRADTQYF.

This chain uses TRBV14 with TRBJ2-2, with a weak D call TRBD1 (5 bases). There are 15 residues in the CDR3. Trimming pared 1 base from V and 5 bases from J, leaving 11 bases between. Per germline, CDR1 SGHDN and CDR2 FVKESK. The CDR3 reads CASSQVVSGTGELFF. CDR3 in DNA: TGTGCCAGCAGCCAAGTCGTTTCAGGGACCGGGGAGCTGTTTTTT.

This clonotype was seen repeatedly, ten times or more. The rearrangement uses TRBV29-1 and TRBJ2-7; 9 bases line up with TRBD1. The germline V gene encodes CDR1 SQVTM and CDR2 ANQGSEA. This CDR3 has 14 residues. The trim removed 7 bases at V and 2 bases at J, leaving 9 bases unmatched. The CDR3 sequence is CSGSPGQGTYEQYF. CDR3 nucleotides: TGCAGCGGTTCCCCGGGACAGGGCACCTACGAGCAGTACTTC.

The genes are TRBV4-1 and TRBJ2-4; 10 bases agree with TRBD2. This CDR3 has 18 amino acids. After removal of 5 bases from V and 7 bases from J, the junction contained 17 bases not matched to a gene. Germline lookup yields CDR1 MGHRA and CDR2 YSYEKL. The CDR3 DNA sequence: TGCGCCAGCAGCGGGCGGTCGCTAGCGGGGGCCTCAGGGAACATTCAGTACTTC. It translates to CASSGRSLAGASGNIQYF.

The V and J genes are TRBV5-1 and TRBJ2-1; 9 positions match TRBD2. CDR1 and CDR2 (germline): SGHRS, YFSETQ. The CDR3 is 19 amino acids. V lost 4 bases, J lost 3 bases, and 17 bases stayed unmatched. CDR3 DNA: TGCGCCAGCAGCCCCCTCGAGCGGGGGGCCAATCGAAGCTACAATGAGCAGTTCTTC. Translated, it gives CASSPLERGANRSYNEQFF.

This clonotype has just a few counts. This sequence joins TRBV5-1 and TRBJ2-3; D ambiguous. The CDR3 contains 16 residues. Trimming cost V 4 bases and J 4 bases, with 19 bases left between them. Germline V gene data show CDR1 as SGHRS and CDR2 as YFSETQ. CDR3 protein: CASSVGRAVLADTQYF. The CDR3, as DNA: TGCGCCAGCAGCGTAGGCCGGGCAGTCCTTGCAGATACGCAGTATTTT.